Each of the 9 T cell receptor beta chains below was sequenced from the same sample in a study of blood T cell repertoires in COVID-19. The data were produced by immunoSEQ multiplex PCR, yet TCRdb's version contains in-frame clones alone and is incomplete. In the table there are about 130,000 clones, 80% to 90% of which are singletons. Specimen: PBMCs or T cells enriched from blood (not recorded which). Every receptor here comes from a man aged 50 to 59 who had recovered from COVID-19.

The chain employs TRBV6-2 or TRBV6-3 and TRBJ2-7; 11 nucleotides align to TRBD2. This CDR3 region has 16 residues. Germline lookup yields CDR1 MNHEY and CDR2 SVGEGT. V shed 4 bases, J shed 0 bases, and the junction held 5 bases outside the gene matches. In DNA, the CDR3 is TGTGCCAGCAGTTCCCCCGGGACTAGCGGCTCCTACGAGCAGTACTTC. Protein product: CASSSPGTSGSYEQYF.

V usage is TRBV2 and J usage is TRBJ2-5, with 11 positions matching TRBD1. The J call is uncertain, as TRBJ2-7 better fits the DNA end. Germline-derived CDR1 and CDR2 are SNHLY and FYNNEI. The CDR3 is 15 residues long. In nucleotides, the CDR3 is TGTGCCAGCAGTGAACGGACAGGGGGCGGGAGCGAGCAGTACTTC. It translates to CASSERTGGGSEQYF.

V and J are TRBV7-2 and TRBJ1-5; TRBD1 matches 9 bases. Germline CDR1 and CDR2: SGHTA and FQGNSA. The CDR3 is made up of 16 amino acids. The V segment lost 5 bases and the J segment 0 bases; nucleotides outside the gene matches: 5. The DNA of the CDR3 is TGTGCCAGCAGCCAGACAGGGGGAAGTAGCAATCAGCCCCAGCATTTT. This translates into CASSQTGGSSNQPQHF.

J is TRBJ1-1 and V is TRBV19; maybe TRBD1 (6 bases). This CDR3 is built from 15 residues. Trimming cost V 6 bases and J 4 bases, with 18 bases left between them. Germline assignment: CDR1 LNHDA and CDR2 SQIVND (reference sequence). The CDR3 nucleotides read TGTGCCAGTAGCAAACAGGGCATGGGCCCCACTGAAGCTTTCTTT. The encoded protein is CASSKQGMGPTEAFF. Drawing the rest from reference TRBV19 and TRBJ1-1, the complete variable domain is DGGITQSPKYLFRKEGQNVTLSCEQNLNHDAMYWYRQDPGQGLRLIYYSQIVNDFQKGDIAEGYSVSREKKESFPLTVTSAQKNPTAFYLCASSKQGMGPTEAFFGQGTRLTVV.

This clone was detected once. This CDR3 is CASSQEDVRGNTEAFF. CDR3 DNA sequence: TGTGCCAGCAGCCAAGAGGACGTCCGGGGGAACACTGAAGCTTTCTTT. The chain recombines TRBV3-1 (or the pseudogene TRBV3-2) with TRBJ1-1; D is undetermined. V lost 0 bases, J lost 1 base, and 12 bases lay in between. The germline gives CDR1 LGHDT, CDR2 YNNKEL (reference sequence). This CDR3 region has 16 residues.

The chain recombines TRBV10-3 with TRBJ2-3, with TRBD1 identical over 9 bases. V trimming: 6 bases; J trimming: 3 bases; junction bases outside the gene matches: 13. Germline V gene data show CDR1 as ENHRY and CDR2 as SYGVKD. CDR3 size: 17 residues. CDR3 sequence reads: CAIRGRTGVGATDTQYF. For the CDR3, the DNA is TGTGCCATCAGGGGGCGGACAGGGGTCGGGGCGACAGATACGCAGTATTTT.

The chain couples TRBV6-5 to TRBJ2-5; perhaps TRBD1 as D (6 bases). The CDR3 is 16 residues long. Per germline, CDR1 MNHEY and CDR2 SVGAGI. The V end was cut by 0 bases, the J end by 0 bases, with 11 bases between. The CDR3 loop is CASSYSSGANQETQYF. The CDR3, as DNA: TGTGCCAGCAGTTACTCGTCAGGGGCAAACCAAGAGACCCAGTACTTC.

The CDR3 DNA sequence: TGTGCCAGCAGCGAAAGACTAGTTTCGGAGACCCAGTACTTC. Amino acids: CASSERLVSETQYF. This chain links TRBV7-2 with TRBJ2-5, with D tentatively TRBD2 (6 bases). CDR1 and CDR2 from the germline V gene are SGHTA and FQGNSA. Trimming stripped 5 bases from V and 5 bases from J, with 15 bases between. The CDR3 spans 14 residues.

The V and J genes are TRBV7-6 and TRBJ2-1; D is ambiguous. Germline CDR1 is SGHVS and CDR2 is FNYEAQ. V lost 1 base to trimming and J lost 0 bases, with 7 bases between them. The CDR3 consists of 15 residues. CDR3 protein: CASSLEASSYNEQFF. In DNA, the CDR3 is TGTGCCAGCAGCTTAGAGGCTAGCTCCTACAATGAGCAGTTCTTC.